Listed below are T cell receptor beta chains from one sample, sequenced in a study of blood T cell repertoires in COVID-19. TCRdb's copy holds only in-frame clones and misses some; the assay was immunoSEQ multiplex PCR. The data contain just over 300,000 clones, roughly 91% of them singletons. The sequenced sample consisted of peripheral blood. All receptors derive from a woman between 25 and 40 years old with COVID-19, enrolled during active disease. The CDR3 runs from the conserved cysteine through the conserved F or W. The D gene is left open where the match is weak. Not every row has a clone size; where given, it reads once, few, many or a size class.

D	V	size	J	DNA	CDR3
TRBD1	TRBV7-9	NA	TRBJ1-4	TGTGCCAGCAGCTTAGGACAGGGTAGTGAAAAACTGTTTTTT	CASSLGQGSEKLFF
TRBD1	TRBV4-1	NA	TRBJ1-2	TGCGCCAGCAGCCAAGCTTTGGGACAGACCCTTGGGGTAACTTATGGCTACACCTTC	CASSQALGQTLGVTYGYTF
NA	TRBV3-1/TRBV3-2	NA	TRBJ1-1	TGTGCCAGCAGCCAAGATAGGGGCAGGAGTGAAGCTTTCTTT	CASSQDRGRSEAFF
NA	TRBV5-4	NA	TRBJ1-2	TGTGCCAGCAGCCTCCGGGACACCCGACCTTATGGCTACACCTTC	CASSLRDTRPYGYTF
NA	TRBV6-2/TRBV6-3	NA	TRBJ1-5	TGTGCCAGCAGTTACGTTCGGGGGGCCGGCCAGCCCCAGCATTTT	CASSYVRGAGQPQHF
NA	TRBV15	NA	TRBJ2-7	TGTGCCACCAGTCAGGGGAGCTCCTACGAGCAGTACTTC	CATSQGSSYEQYF
NA	TRBV7-9	once	TRBJ1-3	TGTGCCAGCAGACGCGACGGGTCCTCTGGAAACACCATATATTTT	CASRRDGSSGNTIYF
NA	TRBV19	NA	TRBJ2-2	TGTGCCAGTAACCAGGGTGGATCCGGGGAGCTGTTTTTT	CASNQGGSGELFF
NA	TRBV5-1	NA	TRBJ2-6	TGCGCCAGCAGAAGCTTGGGACACAAGATCGGGGCTGGGGCCAACGTCCTGACTTTC	CASRSLGHKIGAGANVLTF
TRBD1	TRBV15	NA	TRBJ2-5	TGTGCCACCAGCAGAGGAGCCAGGGGGCTCTCCGAGACCCAGTACTTC	CATSRGARGLSETQYF
NA	TRBV19	NA	TRBJ1-6	TGTGCCAGTAGTATGCGGAACCAACGACGCCCCCTCCACTTT	CASSMRNQRRPLHF
NA	TRBV28	NA	TRBJ2-1	TGTGCCAGCACCTCCAACAGCGAAAGGGGGTTCTTC	CASTSNSERGFF
NA	TRBV7-9	NA	TRBJ2-3	TGTGCCAGCAGCCTGGGAGGGGGGATAAGCACAGATACGCAGTATTTT	CASSLGGGISTDTQYF
TRBD2	TRBV3-1/TRBV3-2	NA	TRBJ2-7	TGTGCCAGCAGCCCGTTCGAGGTAGCGGGAGGCTACGAGCAGTACTTC	CASSPFEVAGGYEQYF
TRBD2	TRBV5-1	NA	TRBJ2-5	TGCGCCAGCAGCTGGGGGACTAGCGGGGGGCAAGAGACCCAGTACTTC	CASSWGTSGGQETQYF
NA	TRBV7-9	NA	TRBJ2-2	TGTGCCGCCGGCGTAGCTAACACCGGGGAGCTGTTTTTT	CAAGVANTGELFF
TRBD2	TRBV9	NA	TRBJ2-1	TGTGCCAGCAGCAAACGGGGGGGCTGGTTGAATGAGCAGTTCTTC	CASSKRGGWLNEQFF
TRBD1	TRBV6-5	NA	TRBJ1-2	TGTGCCAGCAGAGGACAGGGGCGGGACTATGGCTACACCTTC	CASRGQGRDYGYTF
TRBD1	TRBV5-1	NA	TRBJ1-1	TGCGCCAGCAGCTACGGACAGGAAACTGAAGCTTTCTTT	CASSYGQETEAFF
TRBD1	TRBV9	NA	TRBJ1-1	TGTGCCAGCAGCGGGCGGACAGGGGGGAAGGTCATGAACACTGAAGCTTTCTTT	CASSGRTGGKVMNTEAFF
NA	TRBV7-2	NA	TRBJ1-1	TGTGCCAGCAGCCCCAGGGGCACTGAAGCTTTCTTT	CASSPRGTEAFF
TRBD1	TRBV7-9	NA	TRBJ1-1	TGTGCCAGCAGCAGAGGACAGGCCTACACTGAAGCTTTCTTT	CASSRGQAYTEAFF
NA	TRBV12-3/TRBV12-4	NA	TRBJ2-1	TGTGCCAGCAGTTTACCAGCGGGTGAGCAGTTCTTC	CASSLPAGEQFF
NA	TRBV25-1	NA	TRBJ2-1	TGTGCCAGCGACGAGGGACTCGGTGGCAATGAGCAGTTCTTC	CASDEGLGGNEQFF
NA	TRBV5-5	NA	TRBJ1-4	TGTGCCAGCAGCTTGGAGAGCCTGGAAAAACTGTTTTTT	CASSLESLEKLFF
TRBD1	TRBV6-2/TRBV6-3	NA	TRBJ1-6	TGTGCCAGCAGCCTCCGGGACAGGGCAACATCACCCCTCCACTTT	CASSLRDRATSPLHF
TRBD2	TRBV18	once	TRBJ2-1	TGTGCCAGCTCACCGACTTTGGGGGGGGGCAATGAGCAGTTCTTC	CASSPTLGGGNEQFF
TRBD1	TRBV3-1/TRBV3-2	NA	TRBJ2-7	TGTGCCAGCAGCCAAGATAGGACAGGGGACCAGTACTTC	CASSQDRTGDQYF
TRBD2	TRBV7-2	NA	TRBJ2-1	TGTGCCAGCAGCTTAGACGGGGGGGGGTACAATGAGCAGTTCTTC	CASSLDGGGYNEQFF
TRBD2	TRBV29-1	NA	TRBJ2-7	TGCAGCTACGCGGGGGGCCCAAACTACGAGCAGTACTTC	CSYAGGPNYEQYF
TRBD1	TRBV7-9	NA	TRBJ2-5	TGTGCCAGCAGCCCACCAACGAGGGGGCGGTACCAAGAGACCCAGTACTTC	CASSPPTRGRYQETQYF
TRBD1	TRBV2	NA	TRBJ1-2	TGTGCCAGCAGCCTCAGGGGGCTCGATGGCTACACCTTC	CASSLRGLDGYTF
NA	TRBV4-3	NA	TRBJ1-2	TGCGCCAGCAGCCAAGATAGCCAAGCTAACTATGGCTACACCTTC	CASSQDSQANYGYTF
NA	TRBV2	NA	TRBJ2-5	TGTGCCAGTGGGCCCGAACCTCCAGGGGAGACCCAGTACTTC	CASGPEPPGETQYF
NA	TRBV9	NA	TRBJ2-3	TGTGCCAGCAGCCCGGGTCCCGTTTTCACAGATACGCAGTATTTT	CASSPGPVFTDTQYF
NA	TRBV9	NA	TRBJ1-2	TGTGCCAGCAGCCCGGTTTTAGGGGGCTATGGCTACACCTTC	CASSPVLGGYGYTF
TRBD1	TRBV5-8	NA	TRBJ1-1	TGTGCCAGCAGCGCCGGGACAGTGGGCACTGAAGCTTTCTTT	CASSAGTVGTEAFF
TRBD2	TRBV2	NA	TRBJ2-1	TGTGCCAGCATCCGGCTAGCGGGGGGCAATGAGCAGTTCTTC	CASIRLAGGNEQFF
TRBD1	TRBV4-2	NA	TRBJ1-5	TGTGCCAGCAGCCCACGGACAGGGGACTCGGAGTTTGATCAGCCCCAGCATTTT	CASSPRTGDSEFDQPQHF
NA	TRBV19	NA	TRBJ2-7	TGTGCCAGTAGTAAGTTGGCACCGAGGGTTACCGACGAGCAGTACTTC	CASSKLAPRVTDEQYF